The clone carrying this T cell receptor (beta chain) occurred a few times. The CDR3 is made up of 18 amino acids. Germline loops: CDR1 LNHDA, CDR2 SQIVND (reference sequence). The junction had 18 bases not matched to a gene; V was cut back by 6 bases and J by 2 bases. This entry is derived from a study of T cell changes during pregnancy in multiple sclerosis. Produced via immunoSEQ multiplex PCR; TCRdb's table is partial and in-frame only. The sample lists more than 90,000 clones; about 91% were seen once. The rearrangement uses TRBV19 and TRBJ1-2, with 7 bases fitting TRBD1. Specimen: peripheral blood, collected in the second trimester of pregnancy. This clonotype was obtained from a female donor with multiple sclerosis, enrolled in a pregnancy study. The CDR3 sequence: CASRTSRTGVMFNYGYTF. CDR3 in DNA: TGTGCCAGTAGGACCTCCCGGACAGGAGTAATGTTCAACTATGGCTACACCTTC.